Below are 15 T cell receptor beta chains sequenced from a single sample in a study of shared clonotypes between healthy human individuals (dated by TCRdb to about 2020). The protocol used for the library was the immunoSEQ multiplex PCR assay. In TCRdb, the immuneACCESS table is reduced to in-frame sequences with V and J assigned. These tables do not hold every clone; where another copy was compared, an unresolved V gene accounts for under half, and the others remain unexplained. The table for this sample lists some 240,000 clones; under 80% of them were counted only once. Clones ranked in the top ten supply approximately 10% of the sample. The sequenced material came from memory CD4+ T cells sorted from blood. The cell subset or site label for this specimen denotes: CD45RA-negative fraction. The receptors originated from a man under 40 in good health.

The chain couples TRBV28 to TRBJ2-3, with TRBD2 identical over 14 bases. Trimming removed 5 bases from V and 2 bases from J; junction bases left unmatched: 9. Germline CDR1 and CDR2: MDHEN and SYDVKM. The CDR3 length is 18 residues. In DNA, the CDR3 is TGTGCCAGCAGTCCCCTTGGGACTAGCGGGAGTACCACAGATACGCAGTATTTT. Encoded protein: CASSPLGTSGSTTDTQYF.

Ten or more counts support this clone. The genes are TRBV2 and TRBJ2-2; D gene ambiguous. The CDR3 spans 15 residues. Trimming took 3 bases from V and 4 from J, leaving 12 bases between them. Germline values: CDR1 SNHLY, CDR2 FYNNEI. The CDR3 DNA reads as TGTGCCAGCAGTGAGGTAAAGGGCACCACCGGGGAGCTGTTTTTT. Residues: CASSEVKGTTGELFF.

The chain combines TRBV29-1 with TRBJ2-3; D not resolved. Germline-derived CDR1 and CDR2 are SQVTM and ANQGSEA. V gave up 2 bases and J gave up 5 bases, with 17 bases separating them. This CDR3 contains 15 residues. The CDR3 loop reads CSVELVDRIRDTQYF. CDR3 bases: TGCAGCGTTGAATTGGTGGATAGGATTAGAGATACGCAGTATTTT.

The rearrangement joins TRBV6-5 to TRBJ2-7; 10 positions match TRBD1. The CDR3 has 14 amino acids. From germline, CDR1 is MNHEY and CDR2 SVGAGI. V gave up 6 bases and J gave up 2 bases; unmatched junction bases: 4. The CDR3 protein is CASSLGQGAYEQYF. CDR3 coding DNA: TGTGCCAGCAGCCTCGGACAGGGGGCCTACGAGCAGTACTTC.

At least ten counts were recorded for this clone. V usage is TRBV29-1 and J usage is TRBJ2-7, with TRBD2 as a possible D gene (6 bases). The germline V gene encodes CDR1 SQVTM and CDR2 ANQGSEA. Deletions cut 6 bases from V and 1 base from J, with 10 bases between. The CDR3 is 12 residues long. The DNA of the CDR3 is TGCAGCGTCACTAGCAGTTCCTACGAGCAGTACTTC. It encodes CSVTSSSYEQYF.

This chain connects TRBV7-8 to TRBJ2-5; D unresolved. V gave up 1 base and J gave up 3 bases, with 9 bases separating them. There are 14 residues in the CDR3. Germline assignment: CDR1 SGHVS and CDR2 FQNEAQ. In DNA, the CDR3 is TGTGCCAGCAGCTTAGGTACCCGGGAAGAGACCCAGTACTTC. Protein sequence: CASSLGTREETQYF.

The genes are TRBV10-3 and TRBJ2-5; 16 nucleotides agree with TRBD2. CDR3 length: 18 residues. The ends lost 4 bases at V and 5 bases at J; junction bases unmatched: 10. The germline CDR1 and CDR2 sequences are ENHRY and SYGVKD. CDR3 loop: CAISGGLAGGPKGETQYF. The CDR3, as DNA: TGTGCCATCAGTGGGGGACTAGCGGGAGGGCCTAAGGGGGAGACCCAGTACTTC.

This clone was seen a single time. V is TRBV7-9 and J is TRBJ1-1; possibly TRBD1 for D (6 bases). Germline CDR1 is SEHNR and CDR2 is FQNEAQ (reference sequence). The CDR3 is made up of 13 amino acids. The V end lost 5 bases, the J end lost 6 bases, and 13 bases lay between the germline ends. The CDR3 loop is CASSEQGLAEAFF. The CDR3 DNA reads TGTGCCAGCAGCGAACAGGGCCTGGCTGAAGCTTTCTTT.

The gene calls are TRBV14 and TRBJ1-1; unclear D gene. V was clipped by 3 bases and J by 5 bases, with 10 bases between them. CDR1 and CDR2 from the germline V gene are SGHDN and FVKESK. The CDR3 spans 13 residues. The CDR3 region is CASSHRELTEAFF. DNA for the CDR3: TGTGCCAGCAGCCACCGGGAGTTAACTGAAGCTTTCTTT. The whole variable domain, remainder taken from reference TRBV14 and TRBJ1-1, is EAGVTQFPSHSVIEKGQTVTLRCDPISGHDNLYWYRRVMGKEIKFLLHFVKESKQDESGMPNNRFLAERTGGTYSTLKVQPAELEDSGVYFCASSHRELTEAFFGQGTRLTVV.

The chain combines TRBV2 with TRBJ2-6; 7 bases agree with TRBD1. V dropped 4 bases and J dropped 4; count of bases not matched to a gene: 4. The CDR3 loop spans 15 amino acids. In germline, CDR1 is SNHLY, CDR2 FYNNEI. CDR3 in amino acids: CASSGDRAGANVLTF. DNA of the CDR3: TGTGCCAGCAGTGGCGACAGGGCAGGGGCCAACGTCCTGACTTTC.

In its sample, this clone was seen many times. The CDR3 here is CASSRQGGSGANVLTF. DNA for the CDR3: TGTGCCAGCTCACGACAGGGGGGCTCTGGGGCCAACGTCCTGACTTTC. The chain employs TRBV18 and TRBJ2-6, with TRBD1 matching 9 bases. Germline V gene lookup returns CDR1 KGHSH and CDR2 LQKENI. The CDR3 is 16 residues long. Trimming cost V 4 bases and J 0 bases; bases outside gene matches: 1.

In its sample, this clone was seen once. The chain employs TRBV7-6 and TRBJ2-2; TRBD1 aligns across 7 bases. Losses at the gene ends were 2 bases for V and 3 bases for J; bases not matched to a gene: 9. This CDR3 spans 17 amino acids. The germline V gene encodes CDR1 SGHVS and CDR2 FNYEAQ. The CDR3 loop is CASSLIGQALYTGELFF. The CDR3, as DNA: TGTGCCAGCAGCTTAATCGGACAGGCGCTTTACACCGGGGAGCTGTTTTTT.

This clone was counted only a few times. The V and J genes are TRBV10-3 and TRBJ2-2, with 9 positions matching TRBD1. This CDR3 has 16 residues. J gave up 5 bases and V 5 bases, and 9 bases lay outside the gene matches. CDR1 ENHRY and CDR2 SYGVKD come from the germline V gene. Here the CDR3 reads CAISLRDREETGELFF. CDR3 DNA: TGTGCCATCAGTCTCCGGGACAGGGAAGAAACCGGGGAGCTGTTTTTT.

This sequence joins TRBV7-2 and TRBJ2-1; TRBD2 matches 13 bases. Germline V gene data show CDR1 as SGHTA and CDR2 as FQGNSA. CDR3 length: 17 residues. Unmatched junction bases numbered 8, after V lost 0 bases and J lost 9 bases. The CDR3 region is CASSLARTSGRSGEQFF. DNA for the CDR3: TGTGCCAGCAGCTTAGCTAGGACTAGCGGGAGATCTGGTGAGCAGTTCTTC.

V gene TRBV14 combines with J gene TRBJ1-1; 10 nucleotides line up with TRBD1. This CDR3 is 14 amino acids long. Germline CDR1 and CDR2: SGHDN and FVKESK. V lost 6 bases and J lost 5; bases outside the gene matches: 6. Written as DNA, the CDR3 is TGTGCCAGCAGACGACAGGGGGCGCGGACTGAAGCTTTCTTT. Translation: CASRRQGARTEAFF.